These 2 T cell receptor beta chains share one sample of origin, sequenced in a study of blood T cell repertoires in COVID-19. Measured with immunoSEQ multiplex PCR; TCRdb has only the in-frame clones, and not every one. The data show about 180,000 clones, less than 90% seen once. The specimen was peripheral blood. These receptors all stem from a woman in her 70s with COVID-19, enrolled during active disease.

This sequence joins TRBV5-8 and TRBJ1-3; tentative D call: TRBD1 (5 bases). The CDR3 is 14 residues long. V was shortened by 3 bases and J by 4 bases, with 11 bases between the two germline ends. Germline-derived CDR1 and CDR2 are SGHTS and YDEGEE. This CDR3 is CASSYGGGGNTIYF. DNA of the CDR3: TGTGCCAGCAGCTACGGCGGGGGAGGAAACACCATATATTTT.

V and J are TRBV4-3 and TRBJ2-3; TRBD2 might be the D (5 bases). The germline V and J ends were trimmed by 2 bases and 0 bases, with 9 bases remaining between them. This CDR3 has 15 amino acids. Germline CDR1 LGHNA, CDR2 YSLEER. The CDR3, as DNA: TGCGCCAGCAGCCAAATACTAGATAGCACAGATACGCAGTATTTT. Residues: CASSQILDSTDTQYF.